The 27 T cell receptor beta chains reported below all come from one sample, sequenced in a study of tissue T cells after allogeneic stem cell transplantation. The protocol was immunoSEQ multiplex PCR, while the TCRdb copy is restricted to in-frame clones and leaves out a portion. The data contain nearly 50,000 clones, 73% of them singletons. The sequencing sample was made of sorted cells pooled from one or two spleens. These TCRs come from a pool of C57BL/6 mice in good health.

Points on this clone: The genes and germline here are from mouse. Sequencing ends 1 residue short of the CDR3 end; the germline J gene provides the rest. The rearrangement uses TRBV3 and TRBJ1-3, with TRBD1 identical over 8 bases. Losses at the gene ends were 3 bases for V and 4 bases for J; bases not matched to a gene: 5. This CDR3 comprises 15 residues. CDR1 is SNHLY, CDR2 FYNGKV, per germline (reference sequence). The covered CDR3 bases are TGTGCCAGCAGCTTCGGACAGGGAAGAGGAAATACGCTCTAT. It specifies CASSFGQGRGNTLY. The whole CDR3 sequence is CASSFGQGRGNTLYF.

To note about this clone: These gene names are mouse names. The read terminates 1 residue before the CDR3 end, so the remaining end is supplied by the germline J gene. The chain uses TRBV5 and TRBJ2-1, with D unclear. Germline CDR1 and CDR2: LGHNA and YNLKQL (reference sequence). CDR3 length: 11 residues. V dropped 4 bases and J dropped 5 bases, with 3 bases sitting between them. The sequenced part of the CDR3 DNA is TGTGCCAGCAGCCGAGATGCTGAGCAGTTC. Translated: CASSRDAEQF. The full CDR3 reads CASSRDAEQFF.

A word on this clone: Gene names and germline refer to mouse. The DNA ends 1 residue before the CDR3 does, and the rest of the CDR3 is filled in from the germline J gene. The chain joins TRBV3 to TRBJ2-4, with 9 positions matching TRBD2. CDR1 is SNHLY, CDR2 FYNGKV, per germline (reference sequence). V shed 3 bases, J shed 3 bases, and the junction held 1 base outside the gene matches. The CDR3 length is 14 residues. The sequenced CDR3 bases are TGTGCCAGCAGCTTCGACTGGGGGCAAAACACCTTGTAC. Its protein is CASSFDWGQNTLY. The full CDR3 protein reads CASSFDWGQNTLYF.

The table lists this clone with a few counts. Mouse gene names apply. The DNA ends 1 residue before the CDR3 does, and the rest of the CDR3 is filled in from the germline J gene. This rearrangement joins TRBV24 to TRBJ2-7, with TRBD1 matching 10 bases. With V trimmed by 4 bases and J by 6 bases, 3 bases remained unmatched. The CDR3 sequence is 13 residues long. Germline V gene data show CDR1 as KGHTA and CDR2 as FRNEEI. CDR3 DNA, as far as it was read: TGTGCCAGCAGTCCCGGGACAGGGGTTGAACAGTAC. Translating it yields CASSPGTGVEQY. The whole CDR3 is CASSPGTGVEQYF.

This clone came up a few times. The genes are named according to mouse. The read ends 1 residue early relative to the CDR3; the germline J gene fills the gap. The genes are TRBV24 and TRBJ2-7, with 7 bases lining up with TRBD2. Germline CDR1 reads KGHTA; CDR2 reads FRNEEI. CDR3 length equals 15 residues. Germline trimming cut 1 base from V and 0 bases from J; bases unmatched to any gene: 3. The CDR3 here is CASSLSWGSSYEQYF. Partial CDR3 DNA: TGTGCCAGCAGTCTGTCCTGGGGGAGCTCCTATGAACAGTAC.

Details on this clone: The genes and germline here are from mouse. The read terminates 1 residue ahead of where the CDR3 ends, so the germline J gene completes it. The chain recombines TRBV13-1 with TRBJ1-1, with unresolved D. The CDR3 has 14 residues. Trimming pared 5 bases from V and 0 bases from J, leaving 11 bases between. Per the germline V gene, CDR1 is NSHNY and CDR2 is SYGAGN. This CDR3 is CASRAPTTNTEVFF. Incomplete CDR3 DNA: TGTGCCAGCAGGGCCCCCACAACAAACACAGAAGTCTTC.

In regard to this clone: The germline and genes are mouse ones. The CDR3 end is not reached by the read, which stops 1 residue before it; the germline J gene fills it in. V gene TRBV13-2 combines with J gene TRBJ1-3; no clear D. Germline V gene data show CDR1 as NNHNN and CDR2 as SYGAGS (reference sequence). The CDR3 contains 13 residues. Trimming left V 1 base short and J 1 base short, with 3 bases between. CDR3 sequence reads: CASGDTSGNTLYF. The sequenced CDR3 bases are TGTGCCAGCGGTGATACATCTGGAAATACGCTCTAT.

About this clone itself: Gene names are mouse gene names. From the germline J gene comes the end of the CDR3, since the read stops 1 residue before it. The V call is TRBV2, the J call TRBJ1-4; the D is unclear. Germline-derived CDR1 and CDR2 are LGHNA and YSYQKL. The CDR3 consists of 13 residues. The V gene lost 0 bases and the J gene lost 4 bases, with 3 bases spanning the gap. The CDR3 bases that were read are TGTGCCAGCAGCCAAGACCGCAACGAAAGATTATTT. Translated, it gives CASSQDRNERLF. The entire CDR3 is CASSQDRNERLFF. Based on the CDR3 plus reference TRBV2 and TRBJ1-4, the full variable domain is DPKIIQKPKYLVAVTGSEKILICEQYLGHNAMYWYRQSAKKPLEFMFSYSYQKLMDNQTASSRFQPQSSKKNHLDLQITALKPDDSATYFCASSQDRNERLFFGHGTKLSVL.

As concerns this clone: Genes and germline are mouse. The read is 1 residue too short to cover the CDR3 end, so that end is filled in from the germline J gene. This chain connects TRBV13-3 to TRBJ2-3; 8 bases map to TRBD2. Germline V gives CDR1 NNHDY, CDR2 SYVADS. Trimming took 3 bases from V and 2 from J; bases not matched to a gene: 5. This CDR3 comprises 15 residues. CDR3 amino acids: CASSGGGGAAETLYF. CDR3 bases read: TGTGCCAGCAGTGGTGGGGGGGGAGCTGCAGAAACGCTGTAT.

About this clone: Mouse gene names apply. The CDR3 goes on 1 residue after the read ends, and that part is filled in from the germline J gene. The V call is TRBV31, the J call TRBJ2-3; TRBD2 matches 9 bases. CDR3 length equals 15 residues. Per the germline V gene, CDR1 is GKSSPN and CDR2 is SITVG. V gave up 1 base and J gave up 0 bases; unmatched junction bases: 2. Here the CDR3 reads CAWSQTGGSAETLYF. CDR3 DNA (partial): TGTGCCTGGAGTCAGACTGGGGGTAGTGCAGAAACGCTGTAT. Based on the CDR3 plus reference TRBV31 and TRBJ2-3, the full variable domain is AQTIHQWPVAEIKAVGSPLSLGCTIKGKSSPNLYWYWQATGGTLQQLFYSITVGQVESVVQLNLSASRPKDDQFILSTEKLLLSHSGFYLCAWSQTGGSAETLYFGSGTRLTVL.

On this clone itself: The gene names given are mouse names. The read finishes 1 residue shy of the CDR3 end, and the germline J gene is used to complete it. This chain links TRBV2 with TRBJ2-2; 9 bases map to TRBD2. The CDR3 sequence is 17 residues long. J lost 4 bases, V lost 0 bases, and 6 bases had no gene match. Germline CDR1 LGHNA, CDR2 YSYQKL. CDR3 DNA, as far as it was read: TGTGCCAGCAGCCAAGATCCCTGGGGGGGTGGCACCGGGCAGCTCTAC. As protein: CASSQDPWGGGTGQLY. The complete CDR3 protein is CASSQDPWGGGTGQLYF.

Remarks on this clone: Here the gene names and germline are mouse. From the germline J gene comes the end of the CDR3, since the read stops 1 residue before it. V is TRBV31 and J is TRBJ1-3; D perhaps matches TRBD1 (5 bases). Looked up from germline, CDR1 is GKSSPN and CDR2 is SITVG. The CDR3 totals 14 residues. V was trimmed by 0 bases and J by 3 bases, leaving 9 bases between them. The sequenced CDR3 bases are TGTGCCTGGAGTCTGACGGGGGTTGGAAATACGCTCTAT. Protein product: CAWSLTGVGNTLY. The entire CDR3 protein reads CAWSLTGVGNTLYF.

A few counts support this clone. The gene symbols are mouse symbols. The sequenced fragment ends 1 residue before the CDR3 boundary, so the rest is inferred from the germline J gene. V usage is TRBV13-1 and J usage is TRBJ1-6, with D possibly TRBD1 on 5 matching bases. TRBJ1-6 is marked as an open reading frame, function uncertain. V dropped 4 bases and J dropped 4 bases, with 9 bases sitting between them. Germline CDR1 is NSHNY and CDR2 is SYGAGN. The CDR3 runs 14 residues. The CDR3 sequence is CASSPDRYNSPLYF. The part of the CDR3 DNA that was read is TGTGCCAGCAGTCCCGACAGATATAATTCGCCCCTCTAC.

This clone was seen a few times. The germline and genes are mouse ones. CDR3 DNA (partial): TGTGCCAGCTCTCTGCGGACAGGGGTCTCCGACTACACC. Translation gives CASSLRTGVSDYT. The CDR3 as a whole reads CASSLRTGVSDYTF. V and J are TRBV12-1 and TRBJ1-2; 9 bases fit TRBD1. The read halts 1 residue ahead of the CDR3 end, with the missing end drawn from the germline J gene. CDR1 SGHSN and CDR2 HYEKVE come from the germline V gene. The length of the CDR3 is 14 residues. J gave up 4 bases and V 1 base, and 3 bases lay outside the gene matches.

About this clone: The genes are named according to mouse. The read finishes 1 residue shy of the CDR3 end, and the germline J gene is used to complete it. The chain recombines TRBV3 with TRBJ2-5, with D perhaps matching TRBD1 or TRBD2 (5 bases each). The germline V gene encodes CDR1 SNHLY and CDR2 FYNGKV (reference sequence). V shed 0 bases and J shed 3 bases, with 7 bases lying between them. The CDR3 spans 14 residues. CDR3 DNA, as far as it was read: TGTGCCAGCAGCTTAGCCGGGGCGCAAGACACCCAGTAC. Its translation: CASSLAGAQDTQY. The whole CDR3 region reads CASSLAGAQDTQYF. The full variable domain, its missing parts supplied by reference TRBV3 and TRBJ2-5, is GPKVLQIPSHQIIDMGQMVTLNCDPVSNHLYFYWYKQILGQQMEFLVNFYNGKVMEKSKLFKDQFSVERPDGSYFTLKIQPTALEDSAVYFCASSLAGAQDTQYFGPGTRLLVL.

Note on this clone: Mouse gene names apply. The CDR3 end lies 1 residue beyond the end of the read and is filled in from the germline J gene. The chain recombines TRBV15 with TRBJ1-1, with D perhaps TRBD1 (6 bases). V was pared by 4 bases and J by 1 base, with 7 bases between. Germline-derived CDR1 and CDR2 are SGHND and FRSKSL. The CDR3 runs to 13 residues. CDR3 sequence reads: CASSSQGNTEVFF. The CDR3 bases that were read are TGTGCCAGCAGTTCACAGGGAAACACAGAAGTCTTC.

This clone was picked up a small number of times. These gene names are mouse names. The read terminates 1 residue before the CDR3 end, so the remaining end is supplied by the germline J gene. V is TRBV19 and J is TRBJ2-7; 7 nucleotides line up with TRBD1. Germline CDR1 is FNHDT and CDR2 is SITEND (reference sequence). The CDR3 sequence is 13 residues long. The ends lost 3 bases at V and 3 bases at J; junction bases unmatched: 3. CDR3 in amino acids: CASSTSGGYEQYF. The part of the CDR3 DNA that was read is TGTGCCAGCAGTACGTCAGGGGGCTATGAACAGTAC.

In regard to this clone: Genes and germline are mouse. Read sequence stops 1 residue before the CDR3 end, and the germline J gene provides the missing end. The chain couples TRBV13-1 to TRBJ2-7; D might be TRBD1 (5 bases). V gave up 3 bases and J gave up 0 bases, with 7 bases separating them. In germline, CDR1 is NSHNY, CDR2 SYGAGN. The CDR3 contains 13 residues. The chain's CDR3 is CASSGTPSYEQYF. The DNA read from the CDR3 is TGTGCCAGCAGTGGGACACCCTCCTATGAACAGTAC.

This clone was counted only a few times. The germline and genes are mouse ones. From the germline J gene comes the end of the CDR3, since the read stops 1 residue before it. The chain is built from TRBV16 and TRBJ2-7; 7 nucleotides align to TRBD1. CDR1 and CDR2 from the germline V gene are SGHSA and FRNQAP. There are 12 residues in the CDR3. V lost 3 bases, J lost 4 bases, and 0 bases stayed unmatched. The CDR3 spells CASSLTGYEQYF. The CDR3 bases that were read are TGTGCAAGCAGCTTGACAGGGTATGAACAGTAC.

With regard to this clone: Germline and genes: mouse. The read ends 1 residue early relative to the CDR3; the germline J gene fills the gap. This same CDR3 is encoded by further DNA sequences in the sample. The chain carries TRBV31 and TRBJ1-1; D ambiguous. Trimming pared 0 bases from V and 1 base from J, leaving 6 bases between. Per germline, CDR1 GKSSPN and CDR2 SITVG. CDR3 length equals 13 residues. This CDR3 reads CAWSLGGNTEVFF. The DNA read from the CDR3 is TGTGCCTGGAGTCTAGGAGGGAACACAGAAGTCTTC.

Concerning this clone itself: The genes and germline here are from mouse. The CDR3 bases that were read are TGTGCCAGCGGTGGGACAGACAACACAGAAGTCTTC. Its translation is CASGGTDNTEVF. The CDR3 reads in full as CASGGTDNTEVFF. This chain connects TRBV13-2 to TRBJ1-1, with D tentatively TRBD1 (6 bases). Read coverage stops 1 residue before the CDR3 terminus; the germline J gene supplies the remainder. Germline values: CDR1 NNHNN, CDR2 SYGAGS (reference sequence). This CDR3 spans 13 amino acids. Trimming shortened V by 3 bases and J by 2 bases, and 8 bases separated the two germline ends.

This clone showed up just once. Gene names follow the mouse nomenclature. The CDR3 extends 1 residue past the end of the read, so its final part is completed from the germline J gene. V gene TRBV16 combines with J gene TRBJ2-4, with D possibly called TRBD1 or TRBD2 (6 bases each). CDR3 length: 14 amino acids. Germline CDR1 is SGHSA and CDR2 is FRNQAP. Trimming shortened V by 0 bases and J by 4 bases, and 8 bases separated the two germline ends. CDR3 DNA, as far as it was read: TGTGCAAGCAGCTTAGATAGGGGGGAAAACACCTTGTAC. Translated: CASSLDRGENTLY. The full CDR3 is CASSLDRGENTLYF.

With regard to this clone: Gene names refer to mouse genes. The CDR3 is cut off 1 residue early in the read; its end comes from the germline J gene. V usage is TRBV16 and J usage is TRBJ2-3, with D unresolved. V lost 0 bases and J lost 3, with 4 bases in between. In germline, CDR1 is SGHSA, CDR2 FRNQAP. The CDR3 has 13 residues. The chain's CDR3 is CASSLETAETLYF. Partial CDR3 DNA: TGTGCAAGCAGCTTAGAGACAGCAGAAACGCTGTAT.

As to this clone: Genes and germline come from the mouse. The CDR3 is cut off 1 residue early in the read; its end comes from the germline J gene. The J gene is TRBJ2-4, the V gene TRBV2, with a weak D call TRBD2 (7 bases). The ends were cut back, 0 bases at V and 0 bases at J, with 13 bases in the middle. CDR3 length: 17 amino acids. Germline values: CDR1 LGHNA, CDR2 YSYQKL. The DNA read from the CDR3 is TGTGCCAGCAGCCAAGATTGGCTGGGGGCTAGTCAAAACACCTTGTAC. The encoded protein is CASSQDWLGASQNTLY. The entire CDR3 is CASSQDWLGASQNTLYF. Variable domain in full (rest from reference TRBV2 and TRBJ2-4): DPKIIQKPKYLVAVTGSEKILICEQYLGHNAMYWYRQSAKKPLEFMFSYSYQKLMDNQTASSRFQPQSSKKNHLDLQITALKPDDSATYFCASSQDWLGASQNTLYFGAGTRLSVL.

This clone was seen a few times. Germline and genes here are mouse. This CDR3 reads CGARGQGSHEQYF. The DNA read from the CDR3 is TGTGGTGCTAGGGGACAGGGGTCCCATGAACAGTAC. V usage is TRBV20 and J usage is TRBJ2-7, with TRBD1 matching 8 bases. Read sequence stops 1 residue before the CDR3 end, and the germline J gene provides the missing end. CDR3 size: 13 residues. V lost 1 base, J lost 5 bases, and 4 bases stayed unmatched. Germline CDR1 is GFQATS and CDR2 is STVNSAI.

As regards this clone: The genes and germline here are from mouse. The read ends 1 residue early relative to the CDR3; the germline J gene fills the gap. The rearrangement uses TRBV1 and TRBJ1-5; D might be TRBD1 (5 bases). The V gene's germline CDR1 is NSQYPW and CDR2 LRSPGD (reference sequence). The V end lost 5 bases, the J end lost 5 bases, and 7 bases lay between the germline ends. The CDR3 length is 12 residues. The sequenced CDR3 bases are TGCACCTGCAGTCGACAGTACCAGGCTCCGCTT. Translation: CTCSRQYQAPL. The CDR3 reads in full as CTCSRQYQAPLF.

This clone was recorded once. All gene names here are mouse names. The read finishes 1 residue shy of the CDR3 end, and the germline J gene is used to complete it. The rearrangement links TRBV3 to TRBJ1-4; maybe TRBD1 (5 bases). This CDR3 spans 14 amino acids. Trimming left V 3 bases short and J 2 bases short, with 7 bases between. CDR1 SNHLY and CDR2 FYNGKV come from the germline V gene (reference sequence). The sequenced CDR3 bases are TGTGCCAGCAGCTTTGGGACGTCCAACGAAAGATTATTT. Encoded protein: CASSFGTSNERLF. The full CDR3 protein is CASSFGTSNERLFF.